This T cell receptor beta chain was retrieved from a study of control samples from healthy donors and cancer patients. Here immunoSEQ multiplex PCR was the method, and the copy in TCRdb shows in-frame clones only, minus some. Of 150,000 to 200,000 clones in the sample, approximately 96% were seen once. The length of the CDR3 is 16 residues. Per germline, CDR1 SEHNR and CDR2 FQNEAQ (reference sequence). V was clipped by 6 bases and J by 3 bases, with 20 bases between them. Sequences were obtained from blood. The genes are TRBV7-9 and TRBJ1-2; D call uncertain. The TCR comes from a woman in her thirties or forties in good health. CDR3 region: CASSPTQGFLDYGYTF. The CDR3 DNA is TGTGCCAGCAGTCCAACGCAAGGGTTTCTCGACTATGGCTACACCTTC.